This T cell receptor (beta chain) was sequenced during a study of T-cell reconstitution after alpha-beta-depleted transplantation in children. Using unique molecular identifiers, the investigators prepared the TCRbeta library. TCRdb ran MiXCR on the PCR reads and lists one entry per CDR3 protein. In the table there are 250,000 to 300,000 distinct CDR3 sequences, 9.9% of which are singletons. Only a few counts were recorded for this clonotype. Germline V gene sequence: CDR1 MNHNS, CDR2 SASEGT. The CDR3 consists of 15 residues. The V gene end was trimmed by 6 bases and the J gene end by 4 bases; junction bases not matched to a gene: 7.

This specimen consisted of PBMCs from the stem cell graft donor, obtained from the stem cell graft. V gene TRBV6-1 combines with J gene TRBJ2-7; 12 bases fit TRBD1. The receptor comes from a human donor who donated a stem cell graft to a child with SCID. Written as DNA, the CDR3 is TGTGCCAGCAGGGATCCGGGACAGGGGGCATACGAGCAGTACTTC. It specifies CASRDPGQGAYEQYF.